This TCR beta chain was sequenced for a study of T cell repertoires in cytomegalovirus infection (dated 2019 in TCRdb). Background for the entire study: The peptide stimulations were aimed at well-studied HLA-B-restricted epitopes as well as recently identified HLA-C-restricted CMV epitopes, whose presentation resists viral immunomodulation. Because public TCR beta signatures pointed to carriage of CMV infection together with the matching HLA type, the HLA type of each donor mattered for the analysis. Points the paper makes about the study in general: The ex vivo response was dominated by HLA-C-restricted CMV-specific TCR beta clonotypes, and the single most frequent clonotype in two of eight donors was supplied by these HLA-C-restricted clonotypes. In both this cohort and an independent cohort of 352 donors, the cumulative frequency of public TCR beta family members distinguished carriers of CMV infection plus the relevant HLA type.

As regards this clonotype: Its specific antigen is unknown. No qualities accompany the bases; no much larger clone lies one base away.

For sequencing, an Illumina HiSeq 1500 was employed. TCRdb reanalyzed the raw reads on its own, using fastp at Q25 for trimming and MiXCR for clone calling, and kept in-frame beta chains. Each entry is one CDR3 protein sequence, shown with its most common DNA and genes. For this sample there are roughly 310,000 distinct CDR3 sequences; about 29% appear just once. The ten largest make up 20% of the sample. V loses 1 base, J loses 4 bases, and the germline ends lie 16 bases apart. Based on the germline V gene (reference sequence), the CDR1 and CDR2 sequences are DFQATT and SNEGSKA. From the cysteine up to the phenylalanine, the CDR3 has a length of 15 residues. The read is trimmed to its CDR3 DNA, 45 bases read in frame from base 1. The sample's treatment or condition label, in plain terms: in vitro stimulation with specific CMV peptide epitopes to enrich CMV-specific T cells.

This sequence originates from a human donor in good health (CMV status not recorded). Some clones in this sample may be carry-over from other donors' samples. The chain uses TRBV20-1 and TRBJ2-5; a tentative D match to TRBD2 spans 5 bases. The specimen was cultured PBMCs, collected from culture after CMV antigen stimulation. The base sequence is TGCAGTGCTAGAGTCCTGCGGGCCCCTTCAGAGACCCAGTACTTC. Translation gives CSARVLRAPSETQYF.